This TCR beta chain was documented in a study of beta chain features in type 1 diabetes. Points from the study as a whole: Healthy donors had naive, central memory and Treg TCRB repertoires that appeared less similar than those seen among patients. TCRB CDR3s from Type 1 diabetes patients were moderately but significantly shorter in all four CD4+ subsets.

This CDR3 is 15 amino acids long. Trimming left V 8 bases short and J 2 bases short, with 16 bases between. The germline V gene has CDR1 SGHTA and CDR2 FQGNSA. cDNA synthesis used the whole RNA isolate, giving expressed TCRB sequences. Sequencing used immunoSEQ multiplex PCR; TCRdb keeps in-frame clones, though not all of them. The data contain some 330,000 clones, about 12% of them singletons. This clone was counted between two and nine times. Its specificity is unknown. The V gene is TRBV7-2, the J gene TRBJ1-5; D unresolved. This TCR came from a woman aged 18-29 years with type 1 diabetes. The specimen was naive CD4+ T cells from blood. The CDR3 DNA sequence: TGTGCCAGCGCTAGGGATCGGGGTGGCAATCAGCCCCAGCATTTT. It specifies CASARDRGGNQPQHF.